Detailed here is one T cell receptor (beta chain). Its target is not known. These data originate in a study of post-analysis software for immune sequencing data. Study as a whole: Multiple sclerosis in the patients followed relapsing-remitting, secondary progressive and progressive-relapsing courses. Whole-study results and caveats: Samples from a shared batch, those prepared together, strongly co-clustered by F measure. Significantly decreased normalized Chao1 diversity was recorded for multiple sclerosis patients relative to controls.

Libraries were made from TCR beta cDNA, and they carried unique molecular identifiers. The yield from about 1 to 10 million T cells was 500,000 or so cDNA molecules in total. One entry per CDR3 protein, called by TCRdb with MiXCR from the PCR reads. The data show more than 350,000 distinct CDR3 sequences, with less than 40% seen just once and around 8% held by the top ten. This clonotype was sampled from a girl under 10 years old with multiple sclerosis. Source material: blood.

CDR3 residues: CAISDGTASPYEQYF. In nucleotides, the CDR3 is TGTGCCATCTCCGACGGGACAGCCAGCCCCTACGAGCAGTACTTC. The V and J genes are TRBV10-3 and TRBJ2-7; 7 positions agree with TRBD1. J gave up 2 bases and V 8 bases, and 12 bases lay outside the gene matches. Germline V lookup: CDR1 ENHRY, CDR2 SYGVKD. CDR3 length: 15 amino acids.